This is a list of T cell receptor beta chains from one sample in a study of T cell repertoires in cytomegalovirus infection. No cognate antigen is known for these TCRs. A single record per CDR3 protein comes from TCRdb applying MiXCR to the reads. The repertoire consists of around 430,000 distinct CDR3 sequences, with under 45% occurring once and the leading ten covering around two fifths. Sequenced material: cultured PBMCs, taken from culture after CMV antigen stimulation. The receptors come from a human donor in good health (CMV status not recorded). Some clones in this sample may be carry-over from other donors' samples. Each CDR3 is given with its conserved first and last residue. The D gene is left open where the match is weak. Size tells how often a clone was seen (once, few, many) or the class of an expanded clone, and some rows leave it out.

cdr3_aa: CASSPSGSYEQYF
cdr3_nt: TGTGCCAGCAGTCCCAGCGGGAGCTACGAGCAGTACTTC
v_call: TRBV7-2
d_call: TRBD2
j_call: TRBJ2-7
clone_size: many

cdr3_aa: CASRSHNTGELFF
cdr3_nt: TGTGCCAGCAGGTCCCACAACACCGGGGAGCTGTTTTTT
v_call: TRBV28
d_call: .
j_call: TRBJ2-2
clone_size: .

cdr3_aa: CASESSGWGRARTEAFF
cdr3_nt: TGTGCCAGCGAGAGCTCCGGTTGGGGTCGGGCGAGGACTGAAGCTTTCTTT
v_call: TRBV12-3/TRBV12-4
d_call: .
j_call: TRBJ1-1
clone_size: .

cdr3_aa: CASSSLQGLSTDTQYF
cdr3_nt: TGTGCCAGCAGCTCCCTACAGGGTTTGAGCACAGATACGCAGTATTTT
v_call: TRBV7-9
d_call: .
j_call: TRBJ2-3
clone_size: .

cdr3_aa: CASSEGGGVGEKLFF
cdr3_nt: TGTGCCAGCAGTGAAGGAGGGGGAGTAGGCGAAAAACTGTTTTTT
v_call: TRBV2
d_call: .
j_call: TRBJ1-4
clone_size: few

cdr3_aa: CASSLRSSYGYTF
cdr3_nt: TGTGCCAGCAGCTTACGGTCCAGCTATGGCTACACCTTC
v_call: TRBV7-2
d_call: .
j_call: TRBJ1-2
clone_size: .

cdr3_aa: CASTNHRGRHSGNTIYF
cdr3_nt: TGTGCCAGCACCAATCACAGGGGCAGACACTCTGGAAACACCATATATTTT
v_call: TRBV7-9
d_call: TRBD1
j_call: TRBJ1-3
clone_size: few

cdr3_aa: CASSPPGHSPNYGYTF
cdr3_nt: TGTGCCAGCAGCCCCCCCGGACATTCCCCCAACTATGGCTACACCTTC
v_call: TRBV7-2
d_call: .
j_call: TRBJ1-2
clone_size: .

cdr3_aa: CASSIRQGAITDTQYF
cdr3_nt: TGTGCCAGCAGCATCCGACAGGGGGCCATTACAGATACGCAGTATTTT
v_call: TRBV7-9
d_call: TRBD1
j_call: TRBJ2-3
clone_size: .

cdr3_aa: CASRLQGAGGYTF
cdr3_nt: TGTGCCAGCAGACTACAGGGGGCAGGGGGCTACACCTTC
v_call: TRBV6-5
d_call: TRBD1
j_call: TRBJ1-2
clone_size: .

cdr3_aa: CASSPLAGAKNIQYF
cdr3_nt: TGTGCCAGCAGTCCGCTGGCGGGAGCCAAAAACATTCAGTACTTC
v_call: TRBV6-5
d_call: .
j_call: TRBJ2-4
clone_size: few

cdr3_aa: CASSYRGSNTEAFF
cdr3_nt: TGTGCCAGCAGCTACCGGGGGTCAAACACTGAAGCTTTCTTT
v_call: TRBV7-2
d_call: .
j_call: TRBJ1-1
clone_size: .

cdr3_aa: CASSLWGGVDEQFF
cdr3_nt: TGTGCCAGCAGCTTATGGGGTGGCGTTGATGAGCAGTTCTTC
v_call: TRBV7-2
d_call: .
j_call: TRBJ2-1
clone_size: few

cdr3_aa: CASSYGLATTGELFF
cdr3_nt: TGTGCCAGCAGCTATGGACTAGCGACCACCGGGGAGCTGTTTTTT
v_call: TRBV11-2
d_call: TRBD2
j_call: TRBJ2-2
clone_size: few

cdr3_aa: CASSLSGGQEAFF
cdr3_nt: TGTGCCAGCAGCTTATCCGGGGGGCAAGAAGCTTTCTTT
v_call: TRBV7-9
d_call: .
j_call: TRBJ1-1
clone_size: .

cdr3_aa: CASSHLPGRETGELFF
cdr3_nt: TGCGCCAGCAGCCACCTCCCAGGGAGAGAAACCGGGGAGCTGTTTTTT
v_call: TRBV4-3
d_call: .
j_call: TRBJ2-2
clone_size: once

cdr3_aa: CASSQDGGGALSYNEQFF
cdr3_nt: TGCGCCAGCAGCCAAGATGGCGGGGGGGCCCTCTCCTACAATGAGCAGTTCTTC
v_call: TRBV4-1
d_call: TRBD2
j_call: TRBJ2-1
clone_size: few

cdr3_aa: CASRQTSLEGTGELFF
cdr3_nt: TGCGCCAGCAGACAGACTAGCCTGGAAGGAACCGGGGAGCTGTTTTTT
v_call: TRBV5-1
d_call: TRBD2
j_call: TRBJ2-2
clone_size: .

cdr3_aa: CASSLEGMGLAVYQETQYF
cdr3_nt: TGTGCCAGCAGCTTAGAAGGGATGGGACTAGCGGTGTACCAAGAGACCCAGTACTTC
v_call: TRBV7-6
d_call: TRBD2
j_call: TRBJ2-5
clone_size: .

cdr3_aa: CASSSLSGGIAVYEQYF
cdr3_nt: TGTGCCAGCAGCTCCCTGTCGGGAGGAATAGCTGTCTACGAGCAGTACTTC
v_call: TRBV7-9
d_call: TRBD2
j_call: TRBJ2-7
clone_size: .

cdr3_aa: CASSSRAALTTGELFF
cdr3_nt: TGTGCCAGCAGCTCCAGGGCAGCGCTTACCACCGGGGAGCTGTTTTTT
v_call: TRBV7-2
d_call: .
j_call: TRBJ2-2
clone_size: few

cdr3_aa: CASSFQWGGYGYTF
cdr3_nt: TGTGCCAGCAGCTTTCAGTGGGGGGGGTATGGCTACACCTTC
v_call: TRBV7-2
d_call: .
j_call: TRBJ1-2
clone_size: .

cdr3_aa: CASNTGLDNEQFF
cdr3_nt: TGTGCCAGCAATACGGGACTCGACAATGAGCAGTTCTTC
v_call: TRBV6-8
d_call: .
j_call: TRBJ2-1
clone_size: .

cdr3_aa: CASSDLASYSYNEQFF
cdr3_nt: TGTGCCAGCAGTGACCTAGCTTCCTATTCCTACAATGAGCAGTTCTTC
v_call: TRBV6-2/TRBV6-3
d_call: .
j_call: TRBJ2-1
clone_size: few